The rows below give T cell receptor beta chains drawn from one sample of a study of control samples from healthy donors and cancer patients. Sequenced by immunoSEQ multiplex PCR; TCRdb stores in-frame clones only, minus some. The repertoire holds around 120,000 clones, with about nine tenths as singletons. Sequences were obtained from blood. The origin of the receptors is a woman aged 18-30 years in good health. Both conserved end residues are part of each CDR3. D genes are given only for firm matches. Expanded clones are given a class, and other clones once, few, many or no size at all.

j_gene	abundance	d_gene	v_gene	CDR3nt	CDR3aa
TRBJ2-6	NA	NA	TRBV28	TGTGCCAGCAGTTTATCTGGCTGGACGTTGCTGTCCCCCAACGTCCTGACTTTC	CASSLSGWTLLSPNVLTF
TRBJ1-2	NA	TRBD1	TRBV28	TGTGCCAGCAGCTCGGACAGGGGTCTCTATGGCTACACCTTC	CASSSDRGLYGYTF
TRBJ2-2	few	NA	TRBV7-9	TGTGCCAGCAGGCTCGGGGGAAGACCCACCGGGGAGCTGTTTTTT	CASRLGGRPTGELFF
TRBJ2-2	NA	TRBD1	TRBV5-3	TGTGCCAGAAGCTACGTGACAGGGGTGCTCCCCCGTCCGGACACCGGGGAGCTGTTTTTT	CARSYVTGVLPRPDTGELFF
TRBJ1-4	NA	TRBD1	TRBV6-1	TGTGCCAGCAGTGAGGACAGGGGGGCGAGAAAACTGTTTTTT	CASSEDRGARKLFF
TRBJ1-2	NA	NA	TRBV5-1	TGCGCCAGCAGCTTGGCCGATCGGGACTATGGCTACACCTTC	CASSLADRDYGYTF
TRBJ2-3	NA	TRBD2	TRBV7-9	TGTGCCAGCAGCTCCTACCTAGCGGCGACAGATACGCAGTATTTT	CASSSYLAATDTQYF
TRBJ1-1	NA	NA	TRBV29-1	TGCAGCGCCACCCCGGGGGCCGCTGAAGCTTTCTTT	CSATPGAAEAFF
TRBJ2-7	NA	TRBD1	TRBV29-1	TGCAGCGTTGTTCAGGCCCCGGGGACAGGGCGCGAGCAGTACTTC	CSVVQAPGTGREQYF
TRBJ2-7	NA	TRBD1	TRBV5-6	TGTGCCAGCAGCTTGGCCGACAGGGCCAACTACGAGCAGTACTTC	CASSLADRANYEQYF
TRBJ1-1	NA	TRBD1	TRBV28	TGTGCCAGCCTACCAGGGGGCCGAGGGACTGAAGCTTTCTTT	CASLPGGRGTEAFF
TRBJ2-2	NA	NA	TRBV7-2	TGTGCCAGCAGCTTCGTGGTCACCGGGGAGCTGTTTTTT	CASSFVVTGELFF
TRBJ2-2	NA	TRBD2	TRBV7-8	TGTGCCAGCAGCTTAATCGGAGGGAGGGCGGGGGAGCTGTTTTTT	CASSLIGGRAGELFF
TRBJ2-2	NA	NA	TRBV7-3	TGTGCCAGCAGCCCCATTGTAGGGACGGGCACCGGGGAGCTGTTTTTT	CASSPIVGTGTGELFF
TRBJ1-1	NA	NA	TRBV24-1	TGTGCCACCAGTGATTCAGGGGTGACTGAAGCTTTCTTT	CATSDSGVTEAFF
TRBJ1-2	NA	TRBD1	TRBV7-2	TGTGCCAGCAGCCCATTTCGCCCGGGACAGGGTGGAGGCTACACCTTC	CASSPFRPGQGGGYTF
TRBJ2-5	NA	NA	TRBV5-4	TGTGCCAGCAGCTTTACTGGTGAGGAGACCCAGTACTTC	CASSFTGEETQYF
TRBJ2-1	NA	NA	TRBV24-1	TGTGCCACCAGTGAGAGAAAGAAAAGCTCCTACAATGAGCAGTTCTTC	CATSERKKSSYNEQFF
TRBJ2-7	NA	NA	TRBV10-3	TGTGCCATCAGTGAGAATCGGGCGGGTGTCCCTGACGAGCAGTACTTC	CAISENRAGVPDEQYF
TRBJ2-1	NA	TRBD2	TRBV7-3	TGTGCCAGCAGCTTAAATCATCGAGCGGGACCCAAAGGATGGTCCTACAATGAGCAGTTCTTC	CASSLNHRAGPKGWSYNEQFF
TRBJ2-1	NA	NA	TRBV6-5	TGTGCCAGCAGTCGAGCGGCGAGCTCCTACAATGAGCAGTTCTTC	CASSRAASSYNEQFF
TRBJ2-2	NA	NA	TRBV21-1	TGTGCCAACCCCGGGACTAGCGGGAGTGGGAACACCGGGGAGCTGTTTTTT	CANPGTSGSGNTGELFF
TRBJ1-5	NA	NA	TRBV6-2/TRBV6-3	TGTGCCAGCAGCTCTTGGGGCGCTAGCAATCAGCCCCAGCATTTT	CASSSWGASNQPQHF
TRBJ2-1	NA	TRBD1	TRBV15	TGTGCCACCAGCAGAGCGTCAGGGGGTTACAATGAGCAGTTCTTC	CATSRASGGYNEQFF